This TCR beta chain derives from a study of blood T cell repertoires in COVID-19. Study in general: PBMCs, B-cell-depleted T cells, or T cells provided the cDNA or gDNA that made up the material.

With V trimmed by 7 bases and J by 1 base, 6 bases remained unmatched. Per the germline V gene, CDR1 is MDHEN and CDR2 is SYDVKM. The CDR3 extends over 15 amino acids. Assay used: immunoSEQ multiplex PCR; TCRdb lists only in-frame clones, some missing. The data hold over 400,000 clones, with roughly 85% observed a single time. The origin of this receptor is a human donor in a cohort sampled during active COVID-19. This chain links TRBV28 with TRBJ2-4, with 8 positions matching TRBD1. The sample was peripheral blood. CDR3 in amino acids: CASNTGGFAKNIQYF. DNA for the CDR3: TGTGCCAGCAATACAGGGGGTTTTGCCAAAAACATTCAGTACTTC.